Here is one T cell receptor beta chain with its context. The sample originates from a study of shared clonotypes between healthy human individuals. The protocol was immunoSEQ multiplex PCR, while the TCRdb copy is restricted to in-frame clones and leaves out a portion. The sample carries fewer than 650,000 clones, around 78% recorded once. The origin of this receptor is a woman in her forties in good health. Some clones in this sample may be carry-over from other donors' samples. The sequenced material came from PBMCs.

Here the CDR3 reads CASSRTSGSYNEQFF. DNA for the CDR3: TGTGCCAGCAGCCGGACTAGCGGTTCCTACAATGAGCAGTTCTTC. The chain joins TRBV5-4 to TRBJ2-1; 10 bases fit TRBD2. The CDR3 length is 15 residues. Germline V gene data show CDR1 as SGHNT and CDR2 as YYREEE (reference sequence). Unmatched junction bases numbered 2, after V lost 4 bases and J lost 1 base.